The entry below gives a single TCR beta chain sequence along with its context. The antigen remains unidentified. This sample was included in a study of cytomegalovirus exposure and HLA in healthy donors. Study-wide results and caveats: TRBV6-2, TRBV6-3 and some other V segments were unresolvable in 87-base-pair reads. Analysis performed later found approximately 17,000 TCR beta sequences associated with HLA alleles at 0.05 false discovery rate.

60 Vbeta and 13 Jbeta primers were used in PCR. TCRdb's table, derived via immunoSEQ multiplex PCR, lists solely in-frame clones and lacks some. Among approximately 75,000 clones listed, roughly 68% were seen once. In germline, CDR1 is SNHLY, CDR2 FYNNEI. The length of the CDR3 is 14 residues. The junction had 4 bases not matched to a gene; V was cut back by 5 bases and J by 4 bases. The TCR sequence derives from a woman aged 60-75 years in good health and CMV-seropositive. This chain uses TRBV2 with TRBJ1-5; 8 bases map to TRBD1. Sequencing was performed on PBMCs. The CDR3 region is CASSKYRGNQPQHF. The CDR3 DNA reads TGTGCCAGCAGTAAATACAGGGGGAATCAGCCCCAGCATTTT.